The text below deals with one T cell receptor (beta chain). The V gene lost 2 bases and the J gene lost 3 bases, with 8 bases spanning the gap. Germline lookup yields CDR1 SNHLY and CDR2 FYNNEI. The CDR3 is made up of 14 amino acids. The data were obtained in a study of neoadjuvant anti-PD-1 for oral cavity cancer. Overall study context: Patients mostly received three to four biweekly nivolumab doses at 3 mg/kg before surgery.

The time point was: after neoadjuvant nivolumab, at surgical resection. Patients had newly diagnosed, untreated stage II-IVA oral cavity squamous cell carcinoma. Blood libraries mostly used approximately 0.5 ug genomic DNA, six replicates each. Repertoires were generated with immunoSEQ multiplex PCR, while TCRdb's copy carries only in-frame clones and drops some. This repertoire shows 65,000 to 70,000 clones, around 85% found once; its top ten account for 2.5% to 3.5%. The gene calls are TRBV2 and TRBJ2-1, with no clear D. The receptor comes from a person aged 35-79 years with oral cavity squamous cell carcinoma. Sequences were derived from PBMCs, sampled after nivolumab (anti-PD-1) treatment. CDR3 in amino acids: CASSEWVDYNEQFF. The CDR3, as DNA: TGTGCCAGCAGTGAATGGGTGGACTACAATGAGCAGTTCTTC.